The 18 T cell receptor beta chains below come from one sample, sequenced in a study of T cells in Graves' hyperthyroidism and ophthalmopathy. Researchers amplified the TCR beta CDR3 regions from RNA transcripts. The primer set for the first-round RT-PCR of the TCR CDR3 was HTBI. Each CDR3 protein gets one entry after TCRdb re-called the multiplex PCR reads with MiXCR. Here the sample spans around 600,000 distinct CDR3 sequences, about 14% being singletons. Sequencing was carried out using blood. These receptors all stem from a woman aged 45-59 years with Graves' ophthalmopathy.

CDR3: CASSQESGREAYNEQFF. Here the CDR3 DNA reads TGTGCCAGCAGCCAAGAGAGTGGGCGGGAGGCCTACAATGAGCAGTTCTTC. J is TRBJ2-1 and V is TRBV14; 8 positions match TRBD2. Germline CDR1 and CDR2: SGHDN and FVKESK. Trimming removed 0 bases from V and 2 bases from J; junction bases left unmatched: 6. The CDR3 runs 17 residues.

This clonotype was counted many times. The chain combines TRBV20-1 with TRBJ1-2; D call uncertain. CDR3 size: 14 residues. V lost 6 bases and J lost 4, with 18 bases in between. CDR1 and CDR2 from the germline V gene are DFQATT and SNEGSKA (reference sequence). The CDR3 coding sequence is TGCAGTGCGCAAACCCGGGGAAGACTCTATGGCTACACCTTC. Protein sequence: CSAQTRGRLYGYTF.

To note about this clonotype: One junction end does not reproduce the germline sequence, and a read error may be involved. This chain's CDR3 is CASTVKGTSGRVF. DNA of the CDR3: TGTGCCAGCACCGTGAAAGGGACTAGCGGGAGGGTCTTC. The V call is TRBV6-1, the J call TRBJ2-1; 16 bases agree with TRBD2. CDR1 and CDR2 (germline): MNHNS, SASEGT. The length of the CDR3 is 13 residues.

V is TRBV6-2 or TRBV6-3 and J is TRBJ2-1; perhaps TRBD2 as D (5 bases). Per the germline V gene, CDR1 is MNHEY and CDR2 is SVGEGT. CDR3 length: 15 residues. V lost 2 bases and J lost 6, with 14 bases in between. CDR3 residues: CASSYLRTLPNEQFF. The CDR3 DNA reads TGTGCCAGCAGTTACCTTAGGACTCTTCCCAATGAGCAGTTCTTC.

This clonotype was detected a few times. The chain recombines TRBV5-4 with TRBJ2-2; 7 nucleotides line up with TRBD1. CDR1 is SGHNT and CDR2 is YYREEE in the germline V gene (reference sequence). With 4 bases clipped from V and 6 bases from J, the junction kept 3 bases outside the gene matches. This CDR3 region has 13 residues. The CDR3 is CASSKGGPGELFF. The CDR3 DNA sequence: TGTGCCAGCAGCAAAGGGGGCCCCGGGGAGCTGTTTTTT.

There are a few counts of this clonotype. The chain employs TRBV15 and TRBJ2-1; tentative D call: TRBD1 (6 bases). The CDR3 covers 15 residues. The V and J ends lost 6 bases and 0 bases respectively, with 12 bases between them. Germline CDR1 and CDR2: LNHNV and YYDKDF (reference sequence). CDR3 nucleotides: TGTGCCACCAGTGACAGGCTGAGCTCCTACAATGAGCAGTTCTTC. Translation: CATSDRLSSYNEQFF.

This clonotype has only a few counts. V and J are TRBV7-2 and TRBJ2-7, with D possibly TRBD1 on 6 matching bases. The length of the CDR3 is 14 residues. V dropped 6 bases and J dropped 2 bases, with 14 bases sitting between them. CDR1 SGHTA and CDR2 FQGNSA come from the germline V gene. The CDR3 region has the DNA TGTGCCAGCAGTAGACAGGACGTTACCTACGAGCAGTACTTC. Protein sequence: CASSRQDVTYEQYF.

This clonotype was found many times. The V and J genes are TRBV3-1 and TRBJ1-5; D unresolved. Germline CDR1 LGHDT, CDR2 YNNKEL (reference sequence). V was shortened by 0 bases and J by 7 bases, with 13 bases between the two germline ends. This CDR3 comprises 15 residues. The chain's CDR3 is CASSQEGSVVQPQHF. CDR3 DNA: TGTGCCAGCAGCCAAGAAGGCTCGGTCGTCCAGCCCCAGCATTTT.

This clonotype occurred many times. This chain joins TRBV5-5 and TRBJ2-1, with D maybe TRBD2 (6 bases). Germline assignment: CDR1 SGHKS and CDR2 YYEKEE (reference sequence). The CDR3 covers 15 residues. V lost 4 bases and J 5 bases, leaving 16 bases between the germline ends. This CDR3 reads CASSITSFSNNEQFF. CDR3 nucleotide sequence: TGTGCCAGCAGCATAACTAGCTTTTCCAACAATGAGCAGTTCTTC. The whole variable domain, filled in from reference TRBV5-5 and TRBJ2-1, reads DAGVTQSPTHLIKTRGQQVTLRCSPISGHKSVSWYQQVLGQGPQFIFQYYEKEERGRGNFPDRFSARQFPNYSSELNVNALLLGDSALYLCASSITSFSNNEQFFGPGTRLTVL.

The table lists this clonotype with many counts. The chain uses TRBV5-1 and TRBJ2-5; D may be TRBD2 (6 bases). Trimming cost V 4 bases and J 1 base, with 8 bases left between them. The V gene's germline CDR1 is SGHRS and CDR2 YFSETQ. This CDR3 is built from 13 residues. CDR3 protein: CASSTGGQETQYF. CDR3 DNA: TGCGCCAGCAGCACCGGGGGCCAAGAGACCCAGTACTTC. The full variable domain, in which reference TRBV5-1 and TRBJ2-5 provide the parts outside the CDR3, is KAGVTQTPRYLIKTRGQQVTLSCSPISGHRSVSWYQQTPGQGLQFLFEYFSETQRNKGNFPGRFSGRQFSNSRSEMNVSTLELGDSALYLCASSTGGQETQYFGPGTRLLVL.

The table lists this clonotype with many counts. The chain uses TRBV29-1 and TRBJ2-1, with 9 bases aligning to TRBD1. V shed 6 bases, J shed 0 bases, and the junction held 3 bases outside the gene matches. The CDR3 is 14 residues long. Per germline, CDR1 SQVTM and CDR2 ANQGSEA. The CDR3 bases are TGCAGCGTGGCGACAGGGGGCTCCTACAATGAGCAGTTCTTC. It specifies CSVATGGSYNEQFF.

The table lists this clonotype with a few counts. CDR3 in DNA: TGTGCCAGCAGCCAAGAACGGGAGGTCTACGAGCAGTACTTC. Its translation: CASSQEREVYEQYF. The chain joins TRBV4-2 to TRBJ2-7; 7 bases are shared with TRBD2. V trimming: 0 bases; J trimming: 3 bases; junction bases outside the gene matches: 2. CDR1 is LGHNA and CDR2 is YNFKEQ in the germline V gene. The CDR3 runs 14 residues.

As for this clonotype: A much larger clonotype is one base distant, so this may be a read error. This chain uses TRBV12-3 or TRBV12-4 with TRBJ1-2; D not resolved. This CDR3 is 15 amino acids long. The CDR3: CASSLVPGSNYGYAF. CDR3 bases: TGTGCCAGCAGTTTAGTTCCAGGCTCTAACTATGGCTACGCCTTC.

This clonotype came up a few times. V usage is TRBV9 and J usage is TRBJ2-1; 8 positions agree with TRBD2. V was pared by 3 bases and J by 8 bases, with 7 bases of the junction left unmatched. The germline gives CDR1 SGDLS, CDR2 YYNGEE. The CDR3 consists of 14 residues. CDR3 nucleotide sequence: TGTGCCAGCAGCGAAAGCGGGAGATCCGATGAGCAGTTCTTC. Translation gives CASSESGRSDEQFF.

This clonotype was counted ten times or more. The chain employs TRBV6-2 or TRBV6-3 and TRBJ2-1; D possibly corresponds to TRBD2 (6 bases). Per the germline V gene, CDR1 is MNHEY and CDR2 is SVGEGT. The CDR3 is 17 amino acids. V shed 2 bases and J shed 8 bases, with 22 bases lying between them. The CDR3 loop reads CASSYPIPGEVSDEQFF. The DNA of the CDR3 is TGTGCCAGCAGTTACCCCATCCCGGGAGAGGTAAGCGATGAGCAGTTCTTC.

This clonotype was seen repeatedly, ten times or more. The CDR3 DNA is TGTGCCTGGAGAGTGACAGGGGTAGGCTATGGCTACACCTTC. Amino acid sequence: CAWRVTGVGYGYTF. The gene calls are TRBV30 and TRBJ1-2; 8 nucleotides agree with TRBD1. The CDR3 has 14 amino acids. Losses at the gene ends were 3 bases for V and 4 bases for J; bases not matched to a gene: 7. Germline CDR1 GTSNPN, CDR2 SVGIG (reference sequence).

This clonotype has only a few counts. CDR3 bases: TGCAGCGTTGAGTATGGGGTGTACAATGAGCAGTTCTTC. Its translation is CSVEYGVYNEQFF. V usage is TRBV29-1 and J usage is TRBJ2-1; D unresolved. This CDR3 has 13 amino acids. Germline CDR1 SQVTM, CDR2 ANQGSEA. Trimming stripped 3 bases from V and 4 bases from J, with 10 bases between.

CDR3 residues: CATSGSASSGRATKNIQYF. The CDR3 DNA reads as TGTGCCACCAGTGGCTCCGCCTCCAGCGGGAGGGCCACCAAAAACATTCAGTACTTC. This chain links TRBV24-1 with TRBJ2-4; 10 bases map to TRBD2. Germline CDR1 is KGHDR and CDR2 is SFDVKD. There are 19 residues in the CDR3. With V trimmed by 5 bases and J by 2 bases, 14 bases remained unmatched.